The 19 T cell receptor beta chains listed next were all sequenced from one sample in a study of Graves' ophthalmopathy and Graves' hyperthyroidism. From RNA, the CDR3 regions of TCR beta chains were amplified and sequenced. Investigators did first-round RT-PCR with HTBI primers, then second-round multiplex PCR. TCRdb reprocessed the multiplex PCR reads via MiXCR and lists one record per CDR3 protein. The sample includes approximately 700,000 distinct CDR3 sequences, roughly two fifths of them seen just once. The sample comprised peripheral blood. Receptor source: an adult man with Graves' ophthalmopathy.

This clonotype was seen just once. V is TRBV7-9 and J is TRBJ2-1, with 11 bases aligning to TRBD1. The CDR3 is 14 residues long. Trimming at V came to 5 bases and at J to 6 bases, leaving 3 bases not matched to a gene. Germline V gene lookup returns CDR1 SEHNR and CDR2 FQNEAQ (reference sequence). The chain's CDR3 is CASSVGQGGNEQFF. DNA of the CDR3: TGTGCCAGCAGCGTGGGACAGGGGGGCAATGAGCAGTTCTTC.

This clonotype was found a few times. This chain uses TRBV4-1 with TRBJ1-2; D might be TRBD1 (6 bases). The CDR3 has 15 amino acids. CDR1 is MGHRA and CDR2 is YSYEKL in the germline V gene. V was trimmed by 3 bases and J by 5 bases, leaving 16 bases between them. The CDR3 DNA follows: TGCGCCAGCAGCCAGGAAAAGCCAGGGGTTTATGGCTACACCTTC. It translates to CASSQEKPGVYGYTF.

The gene calls are TRBV29-1 and TRBJ2-6, with D possibly TRBD2 on 6 matching bases. This CDR3 has 17 amino acids. Germline assignment: CDR1 SQVTM and CDR2 ANQGSEA. The V end lost 7 bases, the J end lost 0 bases, and 19 bases lay between the germline ends. CDR3 nucleotides: TGCAGCGGGAGGGGCGGGACGACAGTCTCTGGGGCCAACGTCCTGACTTTC. It encodes CSGRGGTTVSGANVLTF.

The rearrangement joins TRBV9 to TRBJ2-5; 7 bases agree with TRBD1. J was trimmed by 5 bases and V by 7 bases; bases with no gene match: 8. CDR3 length: 13 amino acids. Looked up from germline, CDR1 is SGDLS and CDR2 is YYNGEE. CDR3: CASSPQQGETQYF. In DNA, the CDR3 is TGTGCCAGCTCACCACAACAGGGGGAGACCCAGTACTTC.

The J gene is TRBJ2-5, the V gene TRBV7-8; the match to TRBD2 covers 7 bases. The V gene end was trimmed by 4 bases and the J gene end by 2 bases; junction bases not matched to a gene: 10. The CDR3 has 16 amino acids. The germline V gene encodes CDR1 SGHVS and CDR2 FQNEAQ. The CDR3 sequence: CASSSPLEGGQETQYF. CDR3 in DNA: TGTGCCAGCAGCTCACCCTTAGAGGGAGGGCAAGAGACCCAGTACTTC. The full variable domain, its missing parts supplied by reference TRBV7-8 and TRBJ2-5, is GAGVSQSPRYKVAKRGQDVALRCDPISGHVSLFWYQQALGQGPEFLTYFQNEAQLDKSGLPSDRFFAERPEGSVSTLKIQRTQQEDSAVYLCASSSPLEGGQETQYFGPGTRLLVL.

This clonotype was counted many times. The chain links TRBV7-9 to TRBJ2-2; D unclear. V was pared by 5 bases and J by 1 base, with 8 bases between. CDR3 size: 14 residues. Germline V gene sequence: CDR1 SEHNR, CDR2 FQNEAQ (reference sequence). This CDR3 reads CASSPVLNTGELFF. DNA of the CDR3: TGTGCCAGCAGCCCTGTCTTGAACACCGGGGAGCTGTTTTTT.

Many counts were recorded for this clonotype. V gene TRBV20-1 combines with J gene TRBJ1-1, with 8 bases fitting TRBD1. Germline V gives CDR1 DFQATT, CDR2 SNEGSKA (reference sequence). J was trimmed by 4 bases and V by 6 bases; bases with no gene match: 7. The CDR3 is 13 amino acids. The CDR3 DNA sequence: TGCAGTGCCCCGGACAGGGAGGGCACTGAAGCTTTCTTT. Translation gives CSAPDREGTEAFF.

The genes are TRBV10-3 and TRBJ2-7, with D perhaps matching TRBD2 (5 bases). The CDR3 consists of 13 residues. Germline V CDR1 and CDR2: ENHRY, SYGVKD. V was clipped by 11 bases and J by 4 bases, with 18 bases between them. Written as DNA, the CDR3 is TGTGCCTGGAGCACCGGGGAACGGTACGAGCAGTACTTC. It encodes CAWSTGERYEQYF.

This clonotype was counted between two and nine times. The J gene is TRBJ2-7, the V gene TRBV20-1; 8 bases align to TRBD2. V lost 3 bases and J lost 5; bases outside the gene matches: 3. The CDR3 runs to 12 residues. The germline gives CDR1 DFQATT, CDR2 SNEGSKA (reference sequence). This CDR3 reads CSASGLANEQYF. The DNA of the CDR3 is TGCAGTGCTAGCGGACTAGCCAACGAGCAGTACTTC.

V gene TRBV9 combines with J gene TRBJ1-6; D perhaps matches TRBD1 (5 bases). There are 15 residues in the CDR3. V was clipped by 4 bases and J by 0 bases, with 8 bases between them. Germline CDR1 is SGDLS and CDR2 is YYNGEE. The CDR3 here is CASSQDSSYNSPLHF. In DNA form, the CDR3 reads TGTGCCAGCAGCCAAGACAGCTCCTATAATTCACCCCTCCACTTT.

The chain combines TRBV19 with TRBJ2-2; D is unclear. This CDR3 spans 15 amino acids. The germline V gene has CDR1 LNHDA and CDR2 SQIVND (reference sequence). The V end was cut by 3 bases, the J end by 3 bases, with 11 bases between. CDR3 protein: CASSMLFGHTGELFF. The DNA for the CDR3 is TGTGCCAGTAGTATGCTGTTCGGGCACACCGGGGAGCTGTTTTTT.

This rearrangement joins TRBV10-3 to TRBJ2-7; 10 positions agree with TRBD1. Trimming at V came to 10 bases and at J to 1 base, leaving 10 bases not matched to a gene. Germline V gene sequence: CDR1 ENHRY, CDR2 SYGVKD. The CDR3 is made up of 15 amino acids. CDR3 coding DNA: TGTGCCAGCGGCCCTTGGACAGGGGGTTCCTACGAGCAGTACTTC. Protein: CASGPWTGGSYEQYF.

The chain combines TRBV20-1 with TRBJ2-7, with D uncertain. Germline CDR1 is DFQATT and CDR2 is SNEGSKA (reference sequence). V dropped 3 bases and J dropped 1 base, with 7 bases sitting between them. The CDR3 spans 12 residues. CDR3 sequence (DNA): TGCAGTGCTAGCCTTATTTCCTACGAGCAGTACTTC. Encoded protein: CSASLISYEQYF.

The gene calls are TRBV29-1 and TRBJ2-7, with no clear D. This CDR3 is 14 amino acids long. Deletions cut 3 bases from V and 5 bases from J, with 17 bases between. In germline, CDR1 is SQVTM, CDR2 ANQGSEA. CDR3 in amino acids: CSVEGQMVFDEQYF. In nucleotides, the CDR3 is TGCAGCGTTGAGGGCCAGATGGTGTTCGACGAGCAGTACTTC.

This clonotype occurred a few times. The gene calls are TRBV2 and TRBJ2-3, with no clear D. This CDR3 comprises 16 residues. Germline V gene lookup returns CDR1 SNHLY and CDR2 FYNNEI. Trimming took off 6 bases at V and 2 bases at J, with 18 bases between the two ends. The CDR3 region is CASSPRRVGDTDTQYF. The CDR3 region has the DNA TGTGCCAGCAGCCCACGGAGAGTAGGCGACACAGATACGCAGTATTTT.

The chain recombines TRBV10-3 with TRBJ2-5; 12 nucleotides agree with TRBD2. The V and J ends lost 10 bases and 1 base, in that order; junction bases with no gene match: 7. The CDR3 spans 15 residues. Germline V gene sequence: CDR1 ENHRY, CDR2 SYGVKD. The CDR3, as DNA: TGTGCCAGCAGAGCTAGCGGGGGGGCCCAAGAGACCCAGTACTTC. Residues: CASRASGGAQETQYF.

This clonotype was seen only a few times. The CDR3 loop reads CASSLVDRYQETQYF. The CDR3 nucleotides are TGCGCCAGCAGCTTGGTAGACAGGTACCAAGAGACCCAGTACTTC. This chain uses TRBV5-1 with TRBJ2-5; TRBD1 is a possible D gene (6 bases). V was cut by 0 bases and J by 0 bases, with 9 bases left in between. The CDR3 runs to 15 residues. CDR1 SGHRS and CDR2 YFSETQ come from the germline V gene. Full variable domain (remainder filled in from reference TRBV5-1 and TRBJ2-5): KAGVTQTPRYLIKTRGQQVTLSCSPISGHRSVSWYQQTPGQGLQFLFEYFSETQRNKGNFPGRFSGRQFSNSRSEMNVSTLELGDSALYLCASSLVDRYQETQYFGPGTRLLVL.

The table lists this clonotype with a few counts. J is TRBJ2-7 and V is TRBV29-1; D unresolved. The V and J ends lost 2 bases and 2 bases respectively, with 7 bases between them. The CDR3 is 12 amino acids. CDR1 is SQVTM and CDR2 is ANQGSEA in the germline V gene. This CDR3 reads CSVESNPYEQYF. CDR3 DNA sequence: TGCAGCGTTGAATCAAACCCCTACGAGCAGTACTTC.

With respect to this clonotype: Germline is not matched at one junction end, which may reflect a read error. As DNA, the CDR3 is TGCAGTGCTAGGGATCCGACCACTGAAGCTTCCTTT. Amino acids: CSARDPTTEASF. The chain joins TRBV20-1 to TRBJ1-1, with D unclear. Germline CDR1 reads DFQATT; CDR2 reads SNEGSKA (reference sequence). This CDR3 spans 12 amino acids.